This TCR beta chain is drawn from a study of T cells in Graves' hyperthyroidism and ophthalmopathy. Regarding the study as a whole: Most clonotypes expanded in the thyroid (above 0.001) were also present in blood.

Patients aged 18 to 65 had newly diagnosed hyperthyroidism lasting under 2 months. J was trimmed by 5 bases and V by 0 bases; bases with no gene match: 4. This CDR3 has 14 residues. Germline V lookup: CDR1 DFQATT, CDR2 SNEGSKA (reference sequence). In the case of this clonotype: No antigen is known for it.

RNA transcripts yielded amplified TCR beta CDR3 regions. HTBI primers were used for first-round RT-PCR of the TCR CDR3. TCRdb reprocessed the multiplex PCR reads with MiXCR, giving one entry per CDR3 protein. The repertoire holds some 760,000 distinct CDR3 sequences, with 13% to 15% as singletons. The sequenced sample consisted of blood. The rearrangement links TRBV20-1 to TRBJ1-1; 9 nucleotides align to TRBD1. The TCR sequence derives from a woman under 30 with Graves' hyperthyroidism. CDR3 sequence reads: CSARDLTGGTEAFF. In DNA, the CDR3 is TGCAGTGCTAGAGATTTGACAGGGGGAACTGAAGCTTTCTTT.